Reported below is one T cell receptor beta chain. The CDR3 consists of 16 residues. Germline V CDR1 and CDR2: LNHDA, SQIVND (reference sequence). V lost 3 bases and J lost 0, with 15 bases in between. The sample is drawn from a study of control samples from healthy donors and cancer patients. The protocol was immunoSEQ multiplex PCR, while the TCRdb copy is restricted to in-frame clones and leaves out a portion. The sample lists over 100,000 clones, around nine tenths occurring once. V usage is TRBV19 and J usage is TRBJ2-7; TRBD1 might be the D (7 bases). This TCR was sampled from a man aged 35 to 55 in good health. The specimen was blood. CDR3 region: CASSMYPGGNSYEQYF. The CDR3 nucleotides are TGTGCCAGTAGTATGTACCCAGGGGGGAACTCCTACGAGCAGTACTTC.